Included here is one T cell receptor beta chain sequence, with context. The data were obtained in a study of blood T cell repertoires in COVID-19. About the study: Researchers got acute and convalescent COVID-19 samples from the United States, Italy and Spain. T cells, B-cell-depleted T cells, or PBMCs provided the cDNA or gDNA that served as material.

The germline gives CDR1 MRHNA, CDR2 SNTAGT. V was shortened by 6 bases and J by 0 bases, with 11 bases between the two germline ends. CDR3 length: 14 residues. In the original analysis: Estimation of nucleated cell counts relied on the amplification of reference gene primers. Assay: immunoSEQ multiplex PCR; the TCRdb copy retains only in-frame clones and omits some. That table is the source of V, J and clone size, and D and trimming were worked out from the DNA. The table has about 160,000 clones, about 80% seen once. The sequence was collected from a woman of 80 years or more with acute or convalescent COVID-19. This sequence joins TRBV6-4 and TRBJ1-1; perhaps TRBD1 as D (6 bases). The sequencing sample was made of peripheral blood. This CDR3 reads CASSRGPMNTEAFF. CDR3 bases: TGTGCCAGCAGCAGGGGCCCCATGAACACTGAAGCTTTCTTT.